Described below is a single T cell receptor (beta chain) sequence and its context. These data belong to a study of blood T cell repertoires in COVID-19. Study-wide background: Italy, Spain and the United States were the sources of the convalescent and acute COVID-19 samples. The analysed material was cDNA or gDNA that came from T cells, B-cell-depleted T cells, or PBMCs.

Per the original methods: Scientists estimated how many nucleated cells there were by amplifying reference gene primers. The data were produced by immunoSEQ multiplex PCR, yet TCRdb's version contains in-frame clones alone and is incomplete. The V and J calls and the clone size are those of that table, but D and trimming were determined from the DNA. Here the sample spans some 260,000 clones, around 85% being singletons. Germline loops: CDR1 MNHNY, CDR2 SVGAGI (reference sequence). Trimming removed 5 bases from V and 0 bases from J; junction bases left unmatched: 4. This CDR3 spans 17 amino acids. V usage is TRBV6-6 and J usage is TRBJ2-1; TRBD2 agrees at 13 bases. Sequenced: peripheral blood. The source is a man aged 80 or over with acute or convalescent COVID-19. The CDR3 spells CASSPTSGGFSYNEQFF. The CDR3 DNA sequence: TGTGCCAGCAGTCCGACTAGCGGGGGGTTCTCCTACAATGAGCAGTTCTTC.